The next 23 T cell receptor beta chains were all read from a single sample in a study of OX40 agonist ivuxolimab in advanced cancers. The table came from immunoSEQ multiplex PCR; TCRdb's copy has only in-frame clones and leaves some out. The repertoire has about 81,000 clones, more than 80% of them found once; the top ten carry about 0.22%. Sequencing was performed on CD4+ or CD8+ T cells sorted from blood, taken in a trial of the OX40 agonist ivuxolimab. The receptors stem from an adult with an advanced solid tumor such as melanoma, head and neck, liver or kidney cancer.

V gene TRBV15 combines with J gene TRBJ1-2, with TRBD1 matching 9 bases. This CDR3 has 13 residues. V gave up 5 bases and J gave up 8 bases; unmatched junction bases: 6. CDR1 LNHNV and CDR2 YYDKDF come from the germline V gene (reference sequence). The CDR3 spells CATSPRTGEGYTF. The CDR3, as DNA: TGTGCCACCAGCCCCCGGACAGGGGAAGGCTACACCTTC.

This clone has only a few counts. CDR3 in DNA: TGTGCCAGCAGCTTGAGACAGGGGTTGTCACCCCTCCACTTT. Its protein is CASSLRQGLSPLHF. The rearrangement uses TRBV11-2 and TRBJ1-6, with 8 bases fitting TRBD1. The V segment lost 3 bases and the J segment 10 bases; nucleotides outside the gene matches: 5. Germline V gene sequence: CDR1 SGHAT, CDR2 FQNNGV. The CDR3 has 14 residues.

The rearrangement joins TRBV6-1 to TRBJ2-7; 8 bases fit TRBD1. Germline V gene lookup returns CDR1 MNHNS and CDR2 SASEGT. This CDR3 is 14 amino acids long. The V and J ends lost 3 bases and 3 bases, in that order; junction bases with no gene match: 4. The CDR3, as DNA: TGTGCCAGCAGTGACCCACAGGGGGGCTACGAGCAGTACTTC. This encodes CASSDPQGGYEQYF.

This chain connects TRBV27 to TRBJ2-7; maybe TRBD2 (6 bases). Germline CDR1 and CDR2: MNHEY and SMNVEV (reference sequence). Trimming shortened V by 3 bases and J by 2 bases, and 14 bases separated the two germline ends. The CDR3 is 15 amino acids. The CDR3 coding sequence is TGTGCCAGCAGTTTTAGAGGCGGGACGGCCTACGAGCAGTACTTC. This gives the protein CASSFRGGTAYEQYF.

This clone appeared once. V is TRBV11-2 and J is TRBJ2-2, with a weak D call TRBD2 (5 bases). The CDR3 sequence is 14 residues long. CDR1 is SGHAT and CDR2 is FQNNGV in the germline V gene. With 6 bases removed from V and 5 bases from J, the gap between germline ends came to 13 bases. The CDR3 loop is CASSWASRTGELFF. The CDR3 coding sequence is TGTGCCAGCAGTTGGGCTAGCAGGACCGGGGAGCTGTTTTTT.

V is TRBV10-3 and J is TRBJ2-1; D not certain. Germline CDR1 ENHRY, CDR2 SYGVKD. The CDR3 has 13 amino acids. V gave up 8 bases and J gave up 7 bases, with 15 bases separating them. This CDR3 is CAIGSQAKNEQFF. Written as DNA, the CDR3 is TGTGCCATCGGGTCCCAGGCTAAGAATGAGCAGTTCTTC.

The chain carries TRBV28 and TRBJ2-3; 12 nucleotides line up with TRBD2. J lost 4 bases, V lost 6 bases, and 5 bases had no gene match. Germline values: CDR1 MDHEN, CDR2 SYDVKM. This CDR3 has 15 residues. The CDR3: CASSKLAGGSDTQYF. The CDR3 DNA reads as TGTGCCAGCAGCAAACTAGCGGGAGGATCAGATACGCAGTATTTT.

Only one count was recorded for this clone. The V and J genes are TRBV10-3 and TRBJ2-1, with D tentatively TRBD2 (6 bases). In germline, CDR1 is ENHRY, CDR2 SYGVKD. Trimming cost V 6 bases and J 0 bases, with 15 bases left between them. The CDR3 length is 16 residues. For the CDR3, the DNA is TGTGCCATCAGGACGACTAGTTCTGGCTCCTACAATGAGCAGTTCTTC. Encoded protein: CAIRTTSSGSYNEQFF.

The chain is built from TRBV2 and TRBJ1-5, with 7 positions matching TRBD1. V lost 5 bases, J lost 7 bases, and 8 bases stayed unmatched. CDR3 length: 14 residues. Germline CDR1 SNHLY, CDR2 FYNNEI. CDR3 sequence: CASSTRTGSQPQHF. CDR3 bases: TGTGCCAGCAGTACCCGGACAGGCTCACAGCCCCAGCATTTT.

Here the CDR3 DNA reads TGTGGTCACAGGAGATTTTTAGCAGATACGCAGTATTTT. Translated: CGHRRFLADTQYF. The chain recombines TRBV18 with TRBJ2-3; D is perhaps TRBD1 (5 bases). Germline-derived CDR1 and CDR2 are KGHSH and LQKENI. CDR3 length equals 13 residues. Supplemented by reference TRBV18 and TRBJ2-3, the full variable domain reads NAGVMQNPRHLVRRRGQEARLRCSPMKGHSHVYWYRQLPEEGLKFMVYLQKENIIDESGMPKERFSAEFPKEGPSILRIQQVVRGDSAAYFCGHRRFLADTQYFGPGTRLTVL.

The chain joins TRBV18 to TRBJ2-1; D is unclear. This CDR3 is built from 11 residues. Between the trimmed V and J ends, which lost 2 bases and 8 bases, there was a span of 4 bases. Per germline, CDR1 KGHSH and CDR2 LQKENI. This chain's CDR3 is CASSPNHEQFF. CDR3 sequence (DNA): TGTGCCAGCTCACCAAACCATGAGCAGTTCTTC.

CDR3 in amino acids: CASSVAGGQTYGYTF. The DNA for the CDR3 is TGTGCCAGCAGCGTAGCGGGGGGACAGACCTATGGCTACACCTTC. V is TRBV9 and J is TRBJ1-2, with TRBD1 matching 7 bases. The CDR3 has 15 residues. The ends lost 0 bases at V and 4 bases at J; junction bases unmatched: 6. CDR1 SGDLS and CDR2 YYNGEE come from the germline V gene. Looking up the rest from reference TRBV9 and TRBJ1-2 gives the full variable domain: DSGVTQTPKHLITATGQRVTLRCSPRSGDLSVYWYQQSLDQGLQFLIQYYNGEERAKGNILERFSAQQFPDLHSELNLSSLELGDSALYFCASSVAGGQTYGYTFGSGTRLTVV.

The CDR3 coding sequence is TGTGCCAGCAGTATAAGGCTTATTAACTATGGCTACACCTTC. This gives the protein CASSIRLINYGYTF. The V and J genes are TRBV2 and TRBJ1-2; no reliable D call. The germline V gene encodes CDR1 SNHLY and CDR2 FYNNEI. The CDR3 consists of 14 residues. V dropped 5 bases and J dropped 1 base, with 11 bases sitting between them.

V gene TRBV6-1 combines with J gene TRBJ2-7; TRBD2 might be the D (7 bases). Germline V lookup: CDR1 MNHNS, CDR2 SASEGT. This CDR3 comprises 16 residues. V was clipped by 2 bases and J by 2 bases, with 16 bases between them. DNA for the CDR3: TGTGCCAGCAGTGAAAGGGGGGGCCTGTTAACCTACGAGCAGTACTTC. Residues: CASSERGGLLTYEQYF.

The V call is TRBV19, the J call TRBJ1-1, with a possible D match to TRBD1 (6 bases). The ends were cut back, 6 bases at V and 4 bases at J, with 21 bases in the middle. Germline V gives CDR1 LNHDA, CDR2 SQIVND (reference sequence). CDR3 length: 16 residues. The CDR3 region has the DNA TGTGCCAGTAGACCCCAGTGGGGGGCGGGTGCCACTGAAGCTTTCTTT. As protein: CASRPQWGAGATEAFF.

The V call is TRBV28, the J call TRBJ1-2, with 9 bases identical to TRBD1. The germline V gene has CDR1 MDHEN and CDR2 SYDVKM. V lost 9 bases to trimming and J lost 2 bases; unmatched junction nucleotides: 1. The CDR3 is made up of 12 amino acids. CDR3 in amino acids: CASGTGNYGYTF. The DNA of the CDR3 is TGTGCCAGTGGGACAGGGAACTATGGCTACACCTTC.

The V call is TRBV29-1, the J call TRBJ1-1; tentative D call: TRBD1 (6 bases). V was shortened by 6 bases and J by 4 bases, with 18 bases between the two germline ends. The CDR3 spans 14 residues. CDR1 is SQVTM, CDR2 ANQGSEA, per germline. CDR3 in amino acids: CSVRVGARGTEAFF. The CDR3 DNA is TGCAGCGTCCGGGTGGGGGCCAGAGGCACTGAAGCTTTCTTT.

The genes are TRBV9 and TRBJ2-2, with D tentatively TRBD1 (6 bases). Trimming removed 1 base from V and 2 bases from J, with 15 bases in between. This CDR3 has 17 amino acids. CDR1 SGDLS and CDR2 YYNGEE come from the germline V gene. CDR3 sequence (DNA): TGTGCCAGCAGCGTACCACAGGGTCGTTCAAACACCGGGGAGCTGTTTTTT. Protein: CASSVPQGRSNTGELFF. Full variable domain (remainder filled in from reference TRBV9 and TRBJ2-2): DSGVTQTPKHLITATGQRVTLRCSPRSGDLSVYWYQQSLDQGLQFLIQYYNGEERAKGNILERFSAQQFPDLHSELNLSSLELGDSALYFCASSVPQGRSNTGELFFGEGSRLTVL.

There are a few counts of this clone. The CDR3 protein is CANQGPDGSSPLHF. CDR3 DNA sequence: TGTGCCAACCAGGGGCCCGACGGCAGTTCACCCCTCCACTTT. The V and J genes are TRBV2 and TRBJ1-6; tentative D call: TRBD1 (6 bases). The V and J ends lost 10 bases and 9 bases respectively, with 19 bases between them. Germline CDR1 reads SNHLY; CDR2 reads FYNNEI. The CDR3 has 14 residues.

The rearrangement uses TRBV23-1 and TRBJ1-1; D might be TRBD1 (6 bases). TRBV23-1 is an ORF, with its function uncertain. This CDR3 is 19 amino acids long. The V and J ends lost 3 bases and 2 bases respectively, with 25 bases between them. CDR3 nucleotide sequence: TGCGCCAGCAGTCAGGAAATGCATGTGAGGACAGAGCCTAACACTGAAGCTTTCTTT. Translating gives CASSQEMHVRTEPNTEAFF.

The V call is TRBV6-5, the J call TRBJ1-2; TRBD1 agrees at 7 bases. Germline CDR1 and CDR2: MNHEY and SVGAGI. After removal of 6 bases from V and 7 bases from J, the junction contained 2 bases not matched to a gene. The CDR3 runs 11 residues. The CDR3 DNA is TGTGCCAGCAGAAACAGGGGTGGCTACACCTTC. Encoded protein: CASRNRGGYTF.

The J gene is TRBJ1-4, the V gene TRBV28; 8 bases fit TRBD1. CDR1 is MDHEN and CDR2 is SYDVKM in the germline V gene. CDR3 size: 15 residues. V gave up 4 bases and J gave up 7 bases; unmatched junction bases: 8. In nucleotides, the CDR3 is TGTGCCAGCAGTTACCCTGGACAGGGTGGTGAAAAACTGTTTTTT. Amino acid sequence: CASSYPGQGGEKLFF.

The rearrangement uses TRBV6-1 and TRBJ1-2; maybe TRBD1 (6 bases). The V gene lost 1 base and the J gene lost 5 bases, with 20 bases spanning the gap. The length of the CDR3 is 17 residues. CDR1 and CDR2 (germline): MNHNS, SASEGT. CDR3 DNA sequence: TGTGCCAGCAGTGAAGGGACAGCTAAAAGGCCCTTGTATGGCTACACCTTC. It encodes CASSEGTAKRPLYGYTF.